A single sample is the source of the 26 T cell receptor beta chains below, sequenced in a study of spatial heterogeneity in lung cancer. Time point defined: blood at routine non-recurrence follow-up after resection. TCRdb passed the 5' RACE reads through MiXCR, listing each CDR3 protein once. The sample lists about 100,000 distinct CDR3 sequences; 15% to 20% were seen once. Sequences were derived from PBMCs, sampled at follow-up. The receptor set was obtained from a male donor with early-stage non-small cell lung cancer.

This clonotype was found a few times. This rearrangement joins TRBV7-6 to TRBJ2-5; possibly TRBD1 or TRBD2 for D (5 bases each). Trimming left V 6 bases short and J 4 bases short, with 21 bases between. The CDR3 is made up of 16 amino acids. Germline V lookup: CDR1 SGHVS, CDR2 FNYEAQ. The chain's CDR3 is CASSAEGRLRGETQYF. The CDR3 DNA reads as TGTGCCAGCAGTGCCGAGGGACGCCTCCGGGGAGAGACCCAGTACTTC.

The chain is built from TRBV19 and TRBJ1-2; no reliable D call. V lost 6 bases and J lost 8, with 13 bases in between. This CDR3 contains 12 residues. Per the germline V gene, CDR1 is LNHDA and CDR2 is SQIVND (reference sequence). CDR3 residues: CASRHAGWGYTF. The CDR3 DNA follows: TGTGCCAGTAGGCACGCGGGTTGGGGCTACACCTTC. Combining the CDR3 with reference TRBV19 and TRBJ1-2 gives the whole variable domain DGGITQSPKYLFRKEGQNVTLSCEQNLNHDAMYWYRQDPGQGLRLIYYSQIVNDFQKGDIAEGYSVSREKKESFPLTVTSAQKNPTAFYLCASRHAGWGYTFGSGTRLTVV.

The chain carries TRBV29-1 and TRBJ2-2, with D unresolved. V was pared by 3 bases and J by 1 base, with 6 bases between. From germline, CDR1 is SQVTM and CDR2 ANQGSEA. There are 13 residues in the CDR3. CDR3 bases: TGCAGCGTTGATGGCCAGAACACCGGGGAGCTGTTTTTT. Amino acids: CSVDGQNTGELFF.

This clonotype was counted a few times. This chain uses TRBV7-2 with TRBJ2-1; 8 bases match TRBD2. This CDR3 comprises 14 residues. The V gene's germline CDR1 is SGHTA and CDR2 FQGNSA. With V trimmed by 3 bases and J by 5 bases, 3 bases remained unmatched. The CDR3 loop reads CASSFISGNNEQFF. In nucleotides, the CDR3 is TGTGCCAGCAGCTTTATTAGCGGGAACAATGAGCAGTTCTTC.

J is TRBJ2-3 and V is TRBV29-1; D is unresolved. CDR1 and CDR2 (germline): SQVTM, ANQGSEA. The ends were cut back, 4 bases at V and 2 bases at J, with 10 bases in the middle. The CDR3 spans 13 residues. The CDR3 here is CSVVGRHTDTQYF. CDR3 in DNA: TGCAGCGTTGTTGGCAGGCACACAGATACGCAGTATTTT.

This clonotype was found a few times. This chain uses TRBV20-1 with TRBJ2-5, with D uncertain. The CDR3 sequence is 12 residues long. Germline CDR1 DFQATT, CDR2 SNEGSKA (reference sequence). V was trimmed by 3 bases and J by 5 bases, leaving 10 bases between them. CDR3 sequence reads: CSASETYETQYF. The CDR3 coding sequence is TGCAGTGCTAGCGAAACTTATGAGACCCAGTACTTC.

In its sample, this clonotype was seen a few times. The genes are TRBV4-3 and TRBJ1-1; D may be TRBD1 (5 bases). The germline gives CDR1 LGHNA, CDR2 YSLEER. CDR3 length: 13 amino acids. The V end was cut by 1 base, the J end by 8 bases, with 11 bases between. CDR3 coding DNA: TGCGCCAGCAGCCAAGCCCAGGGCAGGGAAGCTTTCTTT. Translated: CASSQAQGREAFF.

The chain uses TRBV18 and TRBJ2-1; the match to TRBD2 covers 12 bases. The CDR3 is made up of 16 amino acids. V dropped 3 bases and J dropped 4; count of bases not matched to a gene: 4. The germline CDR1 and CDR2 sequences are KGHSH and LQKENI. In DNA, the CDR3 is TGTGCCAGCTCACCCTTACTAGCGGGAGGTTACAATGAGCAGTTCTTC. This codes for CASSPLLAGGYNEQFF.

The chain uses TRBV7-9 and TRBJ2-2, with D perhaps matching TRBD2 (5 bases). The CDR3 has 13 amino acids. The V gene's germline CDR1 is SEHNR and CDR2 FQNEAQ (reference sequence). V was trimmed by 6 bases and J by 7 bases, leaving 12 bases between them. The CDR3 loop reads CASRGAANGELFF. The DNA for the CDR3 is TGTGCCAGCAGGGGAGCTGCGAACGGGGAGCTGTTTTTT.

This clonotype was detected only a few times. This chain joins TRBV27 and TRBJ1-5; 8 bases align to TRBD1. CDR3 length: 14 residues. Per germline, CDR1 MNHEY and CDR2 SMNVEV (reference sequence). The junction had 7 bases not matched to a gene; V was cut back by 5 bases and J by 7 bases. CDR3 residues: CASSPRTGRQPQHF. The CDR3 DNA reads TGTGCCAGCAGTCCCCGGACAGGGCGCCAGCCCCAGCATTTT.

There are a few counts of this clonotype. The V and J genes are TRBV7-8 and TRBJ2-2, with 7 bases aligning to TRBD2. In germline, CDR1 is SGHVS, CDR2 FQNEAQ. V lost 2 bases, J lost 2 bases, and 11 bases stayed unmatched. This CDR3 is built from 18 residues. This CDR3 reads CASSLPSGAGVNTGELFF. The CDR3 nucleotides are TGTGCCAGCAGCTTACCCTCGGGCGCGGGGGTTAACACCGGGGAGCTGTTTTTT.

The rearrangement links TRBV24-1 to TRBJ2-1; no reliable D call. The CDR3 contains 14 residues. V shed 4 bases and J shed 2 bases, with 8 bases lying between them. Per the germline V gene, CDR1 is KGHDR and CDR2 is SFDVKD. CDR3 region: CATSEHGTYNEQFF. The CDR3 coding sequence is TGTGCCACCAGTGAGCATGGGACCTACAATGAGCAGTTCTTC.

This clonotype was counted a few times. The V and J genes are TRBV12-3 or TRBV12-4 and TRBJ1-2, with 8 bases fitting TRBD1. The CDR3 has 12 residues. V lost 6 bases and J lost 8; bases outside the gene matches: 5. CDR3 nucleotide sequence: TGTGCCAGCAGCCCAGGGGGCAGGGGCTACACCTTC. It codes for CASSPGGRGYTF.

This clonotype was recorded only once. Likely a read error: the CDR3 ends without its conserved phenylalanine or tryptophan. This chain links TRBV10-3 with TRBJ2-7; TRBD2 matches at 8 bases. V lost 6 bases and J lost 0; bases outside the gene matches: 4. From germline, CDR1 is ENHRY and CDR2 SYGVKD. The CDR3 runs to 14 residues. Here the CDR3 reads CAIRSSGNSYEQYL. The CDR3 coding sequence is TGTGCCATCAGAAGTAGCGGGAACTCCTACGAGCAGTACCTC.

This chain joins TRBV3-1 and TRBJ2-2; TRBD1 matches at 11 bases. CDR1 LGHDT and CDR2 YNNKEL come from the germline V gene (reference sequence). The trim removed 4 bases at V and 7 bases at J, leaving 8 bases unmatched. The CDR3 is made up of 16 amino acids. CDR3 amino acids: CASSPQDRGRFGELFF. The CDR3 coding sequence is TGTGCCAGCAGCCCCCAGGACAGGGGGCGTTTCGGGGAGCTGTTTTTT.

This clonotype showed up just a few times. The chain joins TRBV29-1 to TRBJ1-3; weak D call: TRBD1 (5 bases). This CDR3 is 13 amino acids long. Germline V gives CDR1 SQVTM, CDR2 ANQGSEA. Between the trimmed V and J ends, which lost 7 bases and 2 bases, there was a span of 12 bases. For the CDR3, the DNA is TGCAGCGCCAGACAGACTCCTGGAAACACCATATATTTT. Translated, it gives CSARQTPGNTIYF.

This clonotype was recorded a few times. V is TRBV10-3 and J is TRBJ1-4; D ambiguous. CDR1 and CDR2 from the germline V gene are ENHRY and SYGVKD. The CDR3 is 13 residues long. V gave up 10 bases and J gave up 4 bases, with 13 bases separating them. CDR3 loop: CATSANGNEKLFF. DNA for the CDR3: TGTGCCACGTCTGCGAACGGTAATGAAAAACTGTTTTTT.

This clonotype has just a few counts. The chain combines TRBV28 with TRBJ1-1, with TRBD1 as a possible D gene (5 bases). Germline lookup yields CDR1 MDHEN and CDR2 SYDVKM. The CDR3 is 14 residues long. Trimming pared 5 bases from V and 2 bases from J, leaving 12 bases between. CDR3 in DNA: TGTGCCAGCAGTATCCAGGGTAAAAACACTGAAGCTTTCTTT. Translating it yields CASSIQGKNTEAFF.

This clonotype was detected only a few times. J is TRBJ2-1 and V is TRBV5-1, with 8 bases matching TRBD1. The CDR3 runs to 15 residues. Germline values: CDR1 SGHRS, CDR2 YFSETQ. J was trimmed by 6 bases and V by 3 bases; bases with no gene match: 8. In DNA form, the CDR3 reads TGCGCCAGCAGCTCCGGACAGGGCTGGGGCAATGAGCAGTTCTTC. It specifies CASSSGQGWGNEQFF. Together with reference TRBV5-1 and TRBJ2-1, the CDR3 gives the full variable domain: KAGVTQTPRYLIKTRGQQVTLSCSPISGHRSVSWYQQTPGQGLQFLFEYFSETQRNKGNFPGRFSGRQFSNSRSEMNVSTLELGDSALYLCASSSGQGWGNEQFFGPGTRLTVL.

A few counts support this clonotype. The rearrangement links TRBV14 to TRBJ1-6; D is undetermined. This CDR3 region has 13 residues. The V gene's germline CDR1 is SGHDN and CDR2 FVKESK. The V end lost 0 bases, the J end lost 10 bases, and 7 bases lay between the germline ends. CDR3: CASSQDFESPLHF. The CDR3, as DNA: TGTGCCAGCAGCCAAGATTTCGAATCACCCCTCCACTTT.

This clonotype turned up a few times. The chain recombines TRBV5-1 with TRBJ2-1; D remains unclear. V shed 0 bases and J shed 4 bases, with 8 bases lying between them. Germline V gene sequence: CDR1 SGHRS, CDR2 YFSETQ. The CDR3 runs 14 residues. This CDR3 is CASSLVAIYNEQFF. CDR3 DNA sequence: TGCGCCAGCAGCTTGGTAGCAATTTACAATGAGCAGTTCTTC.

V gene TRBV7-2 combines with J gene TRBJ1-5; D is uncertain. This CDR3 comprises 14 residues. Germline V gene sequence: CDR1 SGHTA, CDR2 FQGNSA. Trimming took 5 bases from V and 7 from J, leaving 15 bases between them. CDR3 coding DNA: TGTGCCAGCAGCCAAAACCTTCTGGGGCAGCCCCAGCATTTT. Translating it yields CASSQNLLGQPQHF.

This chain joins TRBV9 and TRBJ2-3; TRBD2 matches 7 bases. Germline values: CDR1 SGDLS, CDR2 YYNGEE. This CDR3 has 16 residues. Trimming at V came to 4 bases and at J to 2 bases, leaving 10 bases not matched to a gene. The CDR3 coding sequence is TGTGCCAGCAGCTCGGGACTACTGGAGACCACAGATACGCAGTATTTT. Protein sequence: CASSSGLLETTDTQYF.

This clonotype was found many times. Here the CDR3 DNA reads TGTGCCAGCAGCTTGATGGGCGGCGAGCAGTACGTC. This encodes CASSLMGGEQYV. The genes are TRBV7-6 and TRBJ2-7; D not certain. Trimming removed 3 bases from V and 6 bases from J, with 9 bases in between. Germline CDR1 and CDR2: SGHVS and FNYEAQ. The CDR3 loop spans 12 amino acids.

The chain recombines TRBV27 with TRBJ1-2, with 11 bases that match TRBD1. V trimming: 2 bases; J trimming: 5 bases; junction bases outside the gene matches: 4. The CDR3 runs 15 residues. Germline V CDR1 and CDR2: MNHEY, SMNVEV (reference sequence). CDR3 protein: CASSLGTGGPYGYTF. In nucleotides, the CDR3 is TGTGCCAGCAGTTTAGGGACAGGGGGTCCTTATGGCTACACCTTC.

As DNA, the CDR3 is TGCAGCACCGAGTCACAGGGACTTAGCAATCAGCCCCAGCATTTT. Protein sequence: CSTESQGLSNQPQHF. This chain uses TRBV29-1 with TRBJ1-5, with D possibly TRBD1 on 6 matching bases. Between the trimmed V and J ends, which lost 8 bases and 0 bases, there was a span of 17 bases. The CDR3 runs to 15 residues. The germline CDR1 and CDR2 sequences are SQVTM and ANQGSEA.